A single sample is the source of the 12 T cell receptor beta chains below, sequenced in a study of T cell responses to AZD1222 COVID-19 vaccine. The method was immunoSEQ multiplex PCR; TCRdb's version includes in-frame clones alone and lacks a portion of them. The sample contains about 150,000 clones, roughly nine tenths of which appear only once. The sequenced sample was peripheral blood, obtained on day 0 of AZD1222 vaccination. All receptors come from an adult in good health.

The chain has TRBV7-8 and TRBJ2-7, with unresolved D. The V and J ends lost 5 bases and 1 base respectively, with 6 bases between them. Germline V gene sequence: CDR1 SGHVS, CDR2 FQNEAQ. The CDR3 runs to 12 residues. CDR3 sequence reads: CASSKGSYEQYF. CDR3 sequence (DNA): TGTGCCAGCAGCAAGGGATCCTACGAGCAGTACTTC.

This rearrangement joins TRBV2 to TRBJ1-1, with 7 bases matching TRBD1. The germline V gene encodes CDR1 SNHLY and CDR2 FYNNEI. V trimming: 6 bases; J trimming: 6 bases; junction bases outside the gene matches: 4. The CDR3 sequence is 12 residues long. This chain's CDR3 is CASSWTGPEAFF. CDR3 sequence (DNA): TGTGCCAGCAGCTGGACAGGTCCTGAAGCTTTCTTT.

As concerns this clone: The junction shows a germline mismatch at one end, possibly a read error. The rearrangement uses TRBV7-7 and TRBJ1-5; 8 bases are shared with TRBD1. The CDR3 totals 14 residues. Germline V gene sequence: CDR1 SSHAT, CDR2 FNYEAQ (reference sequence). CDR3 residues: CASSQDRDDQPQHF. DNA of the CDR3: TGTGCTAGCAGCCAGGACAGGGATGATCAGCCCCAGCATTTT.

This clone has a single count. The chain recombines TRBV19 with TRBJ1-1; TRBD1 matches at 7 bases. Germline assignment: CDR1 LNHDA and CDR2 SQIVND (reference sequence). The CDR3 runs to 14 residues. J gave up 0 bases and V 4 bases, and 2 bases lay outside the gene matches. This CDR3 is CASSTQGVNTEAFF. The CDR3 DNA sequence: TGTGCCAGTAGTACCCAGGGGGTGAACACTGAAGCTTTCTTT.

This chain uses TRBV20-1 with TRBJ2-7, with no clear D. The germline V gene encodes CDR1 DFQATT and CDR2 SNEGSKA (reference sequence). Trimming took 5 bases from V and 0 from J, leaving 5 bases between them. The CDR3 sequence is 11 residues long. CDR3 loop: CSAGHSYEQYF. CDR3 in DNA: TGCAGTGCTGGCCACTCCTACGAGCAGTACTTC.

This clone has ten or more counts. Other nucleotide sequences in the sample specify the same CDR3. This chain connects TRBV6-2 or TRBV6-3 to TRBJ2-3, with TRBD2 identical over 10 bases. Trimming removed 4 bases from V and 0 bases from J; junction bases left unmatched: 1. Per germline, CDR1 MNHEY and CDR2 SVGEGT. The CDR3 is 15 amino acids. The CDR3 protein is CASSLTSGSTDTQYF. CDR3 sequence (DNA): TGTGCCAGCAGTTTGACTAGCGGGAGCACAGATACGCAGTATTTT.

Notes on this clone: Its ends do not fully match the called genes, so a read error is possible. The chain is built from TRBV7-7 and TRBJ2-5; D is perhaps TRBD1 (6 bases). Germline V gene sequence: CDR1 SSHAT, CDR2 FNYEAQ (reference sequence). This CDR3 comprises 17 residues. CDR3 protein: CASSQYPGTKMRETQYF. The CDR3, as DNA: TGTGCTAGCAGCCAGTACCCCGGGACAAAAATGAGGGAGACCCAGTACTTC.

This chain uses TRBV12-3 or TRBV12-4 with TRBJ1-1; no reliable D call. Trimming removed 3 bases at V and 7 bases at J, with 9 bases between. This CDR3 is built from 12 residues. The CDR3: CASSFARGEAFF. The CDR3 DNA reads TGTGCCAGCAGTTTTGCTCGGGGTGAAGCTTTCTTT.

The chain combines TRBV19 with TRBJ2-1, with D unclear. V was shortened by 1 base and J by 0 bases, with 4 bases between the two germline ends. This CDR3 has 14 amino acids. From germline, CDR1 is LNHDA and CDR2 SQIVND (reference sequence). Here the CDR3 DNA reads TGTGCCAGTAGTATAGGGGGCTCCTACAATGAGCAGTTCTTC. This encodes CASSIGGSYNEQFF.

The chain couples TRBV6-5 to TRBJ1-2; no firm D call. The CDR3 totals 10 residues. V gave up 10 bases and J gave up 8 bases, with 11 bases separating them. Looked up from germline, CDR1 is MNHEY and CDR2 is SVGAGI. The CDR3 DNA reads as TGTGCCAATTTCGGGGTAGGCTACACCTTC. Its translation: CANFGVGYTF.

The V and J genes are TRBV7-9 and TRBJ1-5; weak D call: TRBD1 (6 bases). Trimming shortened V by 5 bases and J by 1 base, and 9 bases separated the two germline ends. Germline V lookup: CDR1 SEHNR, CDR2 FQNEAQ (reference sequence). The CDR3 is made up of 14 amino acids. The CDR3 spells CASSGDMSNQPQHF. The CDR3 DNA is TGTGCCAGCAGCGGGGACATGAGCAATCAGCCCCAGCATTTT.

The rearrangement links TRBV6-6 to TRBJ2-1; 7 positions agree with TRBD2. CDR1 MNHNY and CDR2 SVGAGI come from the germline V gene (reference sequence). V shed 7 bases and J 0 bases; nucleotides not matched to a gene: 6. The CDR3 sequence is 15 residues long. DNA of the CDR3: TGTGCCAGCACTATAGCGGGTAGCTCCTACAATGAGCAGTTCTTC. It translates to CASTIAGSSYNEQFF.